Reported below is one TCR beta chain. The data derive from a study of blood T cell repertoires in COVID-19. V lost 3 bases, J lost 3 bases, and 7 bases stayed unmatched. Looked up from germline, CDR1 is DFQATT and CDR2 is SNEGSKA (reference sequence). The CDR3 totals 14 residues. Sequencing was performed with immunoSEQ multiplex PCR; in TCRdb, only in-frame clones are kept and a portion is missing. Seen here are 200,000 to 250,000 clones, around 85% observed once, and the top ten hold around 2.2%. This TCR came from a woman in her 50s with acute or convalescent COVID-19. Sequences were obtained from peripheral blood. J is TRBJ2-5 and V is TRBV20-1; 7 bases map to TRBD1. CDR3 coding DNA: TGCAGTGCTAGTTACTCAACAGGGGAAGAGACCCAGTACTTC. Translation: CSASYSTGEETQYF.